This T cell receptor (beta chain) was recovered during a study of metastatic and nonmetastatic thyroid tumors. Study in general: A comparison of repertoires was made across blood and tumor or nodule tissue from malignant and benign thyroid patients. The study, taken as a whole, reports: Reports indicated that malignant thyroid tumors showed significantly higher TCR beta diversity than benign nodules did, in blood and tumor.

This clone was detected many times. Its antigen is not known. In the original processing: A papillary thyroid cancer distant-metastasis classifier was built from CDR3 differences across clinicopathological groups. With MiXCR, TCRdb reprocessed the PCR reads. The V and J calls and clone size are TCRdb's, not the authors'. Of around 30,000 clones listed, over 10% are singletons. V was clipped by 4 bases and J by 2 bases, with 12 bases between them. Per germline, CDR1 LNHDA and CDR2 SQIVND (reference sequence). The CDR3 extends over 15 amino acids. None of the patients had undergone any treatment ahead of thyroid surgery.

The sequence was collected from a female donor with papillary thyroid cancer or a benign thyroid nodule (not recorded which). Some clones in this sample may be carry-over from other donors' samples. Sequencing was performed on blood. V is TRBV19 and J is TRBJ2-1; D call uncertain. CDR3 residues: CASSTLLQTYNEQFF. The CDR3 nucleotides are TGTGCCAGTAGTACCCTACTCCAAACCTACAATGAGCAGTTCTTC.